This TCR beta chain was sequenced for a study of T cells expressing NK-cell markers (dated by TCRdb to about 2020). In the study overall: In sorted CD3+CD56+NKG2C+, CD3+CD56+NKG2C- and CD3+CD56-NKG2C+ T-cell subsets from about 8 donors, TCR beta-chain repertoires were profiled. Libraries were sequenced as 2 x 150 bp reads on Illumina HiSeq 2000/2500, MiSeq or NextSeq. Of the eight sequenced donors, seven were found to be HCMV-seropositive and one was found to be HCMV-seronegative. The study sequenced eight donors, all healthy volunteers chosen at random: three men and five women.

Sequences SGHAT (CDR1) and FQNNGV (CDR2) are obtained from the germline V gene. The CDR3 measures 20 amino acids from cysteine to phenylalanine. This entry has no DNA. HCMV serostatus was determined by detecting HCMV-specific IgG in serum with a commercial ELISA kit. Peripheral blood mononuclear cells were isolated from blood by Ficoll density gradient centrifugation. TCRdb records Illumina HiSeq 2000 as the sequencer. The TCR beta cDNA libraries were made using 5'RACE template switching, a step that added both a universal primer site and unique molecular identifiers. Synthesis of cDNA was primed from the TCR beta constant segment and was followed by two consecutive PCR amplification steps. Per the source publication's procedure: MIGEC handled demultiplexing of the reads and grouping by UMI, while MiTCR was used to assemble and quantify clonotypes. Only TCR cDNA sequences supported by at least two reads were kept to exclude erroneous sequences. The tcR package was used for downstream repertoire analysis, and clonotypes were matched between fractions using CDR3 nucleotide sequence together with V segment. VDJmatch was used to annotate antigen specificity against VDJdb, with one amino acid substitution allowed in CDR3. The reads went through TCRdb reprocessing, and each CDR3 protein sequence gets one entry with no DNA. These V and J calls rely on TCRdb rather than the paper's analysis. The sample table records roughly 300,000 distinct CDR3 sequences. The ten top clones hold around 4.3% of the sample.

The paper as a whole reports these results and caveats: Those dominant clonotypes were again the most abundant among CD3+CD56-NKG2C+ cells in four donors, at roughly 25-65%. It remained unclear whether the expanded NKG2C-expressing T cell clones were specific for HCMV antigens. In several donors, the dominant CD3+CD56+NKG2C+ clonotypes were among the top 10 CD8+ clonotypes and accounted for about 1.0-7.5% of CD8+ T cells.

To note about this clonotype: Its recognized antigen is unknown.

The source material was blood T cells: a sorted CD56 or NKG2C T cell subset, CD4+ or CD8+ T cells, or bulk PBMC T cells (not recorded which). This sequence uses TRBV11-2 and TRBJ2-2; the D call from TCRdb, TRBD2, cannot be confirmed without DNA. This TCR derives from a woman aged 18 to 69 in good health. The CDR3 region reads CASSLRTAPGLAGYTGELFF.